This T cell receptor (beta chain) originates from a study of OX40 agonist ivuxolimab in advanced cancers. With regard to the full study: Ivuxolimab, which targeted the costimulatory receptor OX40 (CD134), was an agonistic, fully human IgG2 monoclonal antibody. Intravenous ivuxolimab was administered to patients every 2 weeks at six dose levels: 0.01, 0.1, 0.3, 1.5, 3 and 10 mg/kg. Of the roughly 50 dose-escalation patients, hepatocellular carcinoma was present in some 19, melanoma in roughly 15, renal cell carcinoma in 9 and head and neck cancer in 9. In the dose-escalation cohort, more than 75% of patients were male, and the mean age was approximately 55 years, with a range of roughly 20 to 85. Prior anti-PD-1, anti-PD-L1 or anti-CTLA-4 therapy was permitted, and checkpoint inhibitors had been received by around 40% of dose-escalation patients. Partial responses occurred in three dose-escalation patients: two with cutaneous melanoma and one with hepatocellular carcinoma. Peripheral TCRbeta sequencing was intended to test whether TCR sequence diversity was altered and clonal T-cell expansion was caused by ivuxolimab. The paper reports the monotherapy dose-escalation portion (N ≈ 50 patients) of the phase I ivuxolimab trial. Broad study findings and their caveats: Which antigens the clonally expanded peripheral T cells were specific for was not determined. Low levels of normalized T-cell clonal expansion were also shown by some nonresponding patients. After ivuxolimab, expanded clones were on average more numerous among CD8+ T cells than among CD4+ T cells. In the 0.1-3.0 mg/kg groups, partial responders were among the patients with the lowest normalized peripheral clonal expansion, particularly in CD8+ T cells. At doses of 0.1 to 3.0 mg/kg, clonal expansion of both CD4+ and CD8+ blood T cells was observed from baseline to week 6.

Comments on this clone: Its antigen is not yet known. It has no much larger one-base neighbor in the sample; base qualities were not kept.

Patients with autoimmune disease history or receiving systemic immunosuppression were excluded from the trial. Peripheral blood for TCR sequencing was collected from all dose cohorts at baseline, on cycle 4 day 1, and on cycle 7 day 1. The samples were drawn from a first-in-human, open-label, multicenter phase I dose-escalation trial of ivuxolimab. Adults with locally advanced or metastatic head and neck squamous cell, hepatocellular, melanoma or renal cell carcinoma were enrolled in the trial. Before TCR sequencing, CD4+ T cells and CD8+ T cells from peripheral blood were sorted into separate populations. To sequence the TCRbeta CDR3 region, genomic DNA was isolated from the sorted cells. The immunoSEQ Assay was used to sequence the TCRbeta CDR3 regions. The source is immuneACCESS, and TCRdb retained only in-frame sequences with V and J called. Part of the clones is not carried over; for the studies checked, unresolved V genes explain less than half of this, and the remainder is unexplained. The sample profile shows approximately 58,000 clones; about four fifths of them were found once. Of the sample, 2% to 3% falls within the top ten clones.

Inclusive of the bounding cysteine and phenylalanine, the CDR3 is 13 residues long. Only the CDR3 DNA is retained, 39 bases long and in frame from the first base. CDR1 SGHAT and CDR2 FQNNGV were looked up in the germline V gene. V gives up 5 bases and J gives up 10 bases, and the segment between their germline ends measures 15 bases. This clonotype originated in an adult with an advanced solid tumor such as melanoma, head and neck, liver or kidney cancer. The sample was CD4+ or CD8+ T cells sorted from blood, taken in a trial of the OX40 agonist ivuxolimab. The V and J genes are TRBV11-2 and TRBJ2-1, and perhaps TRBD2 as D gene, on 6 matching bases. The bases are TGTGCCAGCAGCCCTCTGCTAGCGCGCGAGCAGTTCTTC. It codes for CASSPLLAREQFF.